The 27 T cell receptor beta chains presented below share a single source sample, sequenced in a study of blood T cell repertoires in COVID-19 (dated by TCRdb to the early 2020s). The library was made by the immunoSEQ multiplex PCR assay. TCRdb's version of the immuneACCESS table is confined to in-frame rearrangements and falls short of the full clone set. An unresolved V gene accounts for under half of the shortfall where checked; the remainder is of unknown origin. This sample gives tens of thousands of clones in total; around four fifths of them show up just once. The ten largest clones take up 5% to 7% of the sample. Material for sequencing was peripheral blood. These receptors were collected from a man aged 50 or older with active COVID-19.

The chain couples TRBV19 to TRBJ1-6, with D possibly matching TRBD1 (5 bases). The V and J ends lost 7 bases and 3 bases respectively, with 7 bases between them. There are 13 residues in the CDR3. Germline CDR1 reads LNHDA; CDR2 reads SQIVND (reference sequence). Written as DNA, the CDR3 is TGTGCCAGTAAAGGGGTCTATAATTCACCCCTCCACTTT. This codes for CASKGVYNSPLHF. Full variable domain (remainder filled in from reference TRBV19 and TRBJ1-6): DGGITQSPKYLFRKEGQNVTLSCEQNLNHDAMYWYRQDPGQGLRLIYYSQIVNDFQKGDIAEGYSVSREKKESFPLTVTSAQKNPTAFYLCASKGVYNSPLHFGNGTRLTVT.

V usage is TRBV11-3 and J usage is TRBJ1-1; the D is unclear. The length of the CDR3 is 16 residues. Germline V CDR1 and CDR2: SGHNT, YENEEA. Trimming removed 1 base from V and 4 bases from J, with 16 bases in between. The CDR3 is CASSLGSGGGFTEAFF. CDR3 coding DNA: TGTGCCAGCAGCTTAGGTTCGGGAGGCGGATTCACTGAAGCTTTCTTT.

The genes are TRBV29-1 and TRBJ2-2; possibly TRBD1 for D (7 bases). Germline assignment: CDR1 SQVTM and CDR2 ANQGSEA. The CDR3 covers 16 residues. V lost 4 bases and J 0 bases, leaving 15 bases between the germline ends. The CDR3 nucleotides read TGCAGCGTTGCGGGGGACAGCTTTACGAACACCGGGGAGCTGTTTTTT. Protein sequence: CSVAGDSFTNTGELFF.

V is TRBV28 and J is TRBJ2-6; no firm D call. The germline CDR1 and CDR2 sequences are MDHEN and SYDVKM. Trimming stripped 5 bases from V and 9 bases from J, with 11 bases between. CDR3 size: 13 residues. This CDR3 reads CASSLVGYNVLTF. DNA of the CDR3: TGTGCCAGCAGTCTAGTTGGGTACAACGTCCTGACTTTC.

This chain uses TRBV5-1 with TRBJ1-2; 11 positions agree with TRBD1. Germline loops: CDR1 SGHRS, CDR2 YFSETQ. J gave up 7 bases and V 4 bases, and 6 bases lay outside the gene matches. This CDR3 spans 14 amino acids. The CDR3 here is CASSTGTGGLGYTF. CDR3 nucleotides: TGCGCCAGCAGCACCGGGACAGGGGGGCTTGGCTACACCTTC.

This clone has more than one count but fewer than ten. CDR3 in amino acids: CAISGQGVNTEAFF. The CDR3 DNA reads TGTGCCATCAGTGGACAGGGCGTGAACACTGAAGCTTTCTTT. The V call is TRBV10-3, the J call TRBJ1-1, with 7 bases matching TRBD1. Germline V gene data show CDR1 as ENHRY and CDR2 as SYGVKD. The CDR3 has 14 residues. V trimming: 4 bases; J trimming: 0 bases; junction bases outside the gene matches: 2.

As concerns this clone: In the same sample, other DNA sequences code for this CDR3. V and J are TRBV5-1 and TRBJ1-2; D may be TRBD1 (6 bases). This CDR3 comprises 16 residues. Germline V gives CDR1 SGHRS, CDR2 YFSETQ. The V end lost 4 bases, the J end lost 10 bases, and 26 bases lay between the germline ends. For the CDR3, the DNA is TGCGCCAGCAGCCCGCGGGCGGGGGGGGCCTTAGGTGACTACACCTTC. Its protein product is CASSPRAGGALGDYTF.

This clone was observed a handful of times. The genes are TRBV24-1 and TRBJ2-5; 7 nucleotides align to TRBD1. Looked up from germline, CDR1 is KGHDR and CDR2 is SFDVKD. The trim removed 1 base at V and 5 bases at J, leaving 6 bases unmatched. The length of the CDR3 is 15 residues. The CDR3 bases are TGTGCCACCAGTGATTTCGGACAGGAGGTGGAGACCCAGTACTTC. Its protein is CATSDFGQEVETQYF.

CDR3 region: CASTFDRNTEAFF. The CDR3 nucleotides are TGTGCCAGCACCTTTGACAGGAACACTGAAGCTTTCTTT. V usage is TRBV2 and J usage is TRBJ1-1; D is perhaps TRBD1 (5 bases). The CDR3 spans 13 residues. Trimming removed 7 bases at V and 1 base at J, with 10 bases between. Germline CDR1 reads SNHLY; CDR2 reads FYNNEI.

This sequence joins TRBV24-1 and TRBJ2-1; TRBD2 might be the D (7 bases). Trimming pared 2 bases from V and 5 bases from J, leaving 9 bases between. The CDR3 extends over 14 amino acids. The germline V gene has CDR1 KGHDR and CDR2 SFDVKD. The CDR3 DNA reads TGTGCCACCAGTGATTGGGGGGGCAACAATGAGCAGTTCTTC. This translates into CATSDWGGNNEQFF.

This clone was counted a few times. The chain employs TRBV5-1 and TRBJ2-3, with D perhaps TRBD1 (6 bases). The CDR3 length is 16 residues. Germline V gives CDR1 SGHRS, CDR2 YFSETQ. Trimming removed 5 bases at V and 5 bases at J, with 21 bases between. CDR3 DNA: TGCGCCAGCAGGGTCGGCGGCAGGGGCATTCAAGATACGCAGTATTTT. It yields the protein CASRVGGRGIQDTQYF.

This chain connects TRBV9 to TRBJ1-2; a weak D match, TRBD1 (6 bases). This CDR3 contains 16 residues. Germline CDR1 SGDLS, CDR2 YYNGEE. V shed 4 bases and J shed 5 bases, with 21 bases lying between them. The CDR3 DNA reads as TGTGCCAGCAGCCCCACCGGGCAGGGGTTTTCGTATGGCTACACCTTC. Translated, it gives CASSPTGQGFSYGYTF.

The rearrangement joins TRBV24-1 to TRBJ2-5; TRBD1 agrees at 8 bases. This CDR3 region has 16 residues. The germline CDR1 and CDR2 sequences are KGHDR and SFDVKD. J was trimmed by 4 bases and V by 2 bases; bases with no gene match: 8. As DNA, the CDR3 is TGTGCCACCAGTGATTACGCGACAGGGGCCTCAGAGACCCAGTACTTC. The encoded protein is CATSDYATGASETQYF.

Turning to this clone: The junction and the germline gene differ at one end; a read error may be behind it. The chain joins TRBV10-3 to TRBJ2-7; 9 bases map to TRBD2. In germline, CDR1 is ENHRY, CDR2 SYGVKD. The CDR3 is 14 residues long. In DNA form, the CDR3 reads TGTGCCATCAGTACTAGCGGGCCGGAGTACGTGCAGTACTTC. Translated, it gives CAISTSGPEYVQYF.

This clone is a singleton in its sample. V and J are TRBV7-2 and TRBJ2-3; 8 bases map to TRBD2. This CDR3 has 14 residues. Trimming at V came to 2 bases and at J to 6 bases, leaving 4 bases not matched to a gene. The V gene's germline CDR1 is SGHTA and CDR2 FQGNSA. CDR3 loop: CASSLNAGGDTQYF. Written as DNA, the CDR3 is TGTGCCAGCAGCTTAAACGCGGGAGGTGATACGCAGTATTTT. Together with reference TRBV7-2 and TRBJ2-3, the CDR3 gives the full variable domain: GAGVSQSPSNKVTEKGKDVELRCDPISGHTALYWYRQSLGQGLEFLIYFQGNSAPDKSGLPSDRFSAERTGGSVSTLTIQRTQQEDSAVYLCASSLNAGGDTQYFGPGTRLTVL.

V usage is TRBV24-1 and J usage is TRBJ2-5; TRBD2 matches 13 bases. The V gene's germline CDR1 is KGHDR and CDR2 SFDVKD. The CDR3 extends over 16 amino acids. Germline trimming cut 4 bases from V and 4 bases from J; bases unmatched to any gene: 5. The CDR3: CATSERLAGGRETQYF. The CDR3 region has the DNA TGTGCCACCAGTGAACGACTAGCGGGGGGACGAGAGACCCAGTACTTC.

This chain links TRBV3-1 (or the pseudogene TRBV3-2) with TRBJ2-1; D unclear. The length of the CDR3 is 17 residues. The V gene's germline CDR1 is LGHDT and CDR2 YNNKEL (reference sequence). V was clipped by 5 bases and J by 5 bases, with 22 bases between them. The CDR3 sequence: CASSRQAPISSDNEQFF. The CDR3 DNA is TGTGCCAGCAGCAGGCAGGCTCCCATTTCTTCCGACAATGAGCAGTTCTTC.

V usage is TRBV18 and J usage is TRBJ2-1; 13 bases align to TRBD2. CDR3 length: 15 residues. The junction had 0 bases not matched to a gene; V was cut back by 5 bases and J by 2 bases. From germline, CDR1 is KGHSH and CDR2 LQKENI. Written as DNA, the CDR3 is TGTGCCAGCTCAGGACTAGCGGGGGCCTACAATGAGCAGTTCTTC. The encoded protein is CASSGLAGAYNEQFF. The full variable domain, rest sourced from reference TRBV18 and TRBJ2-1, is NAGVMQNPRHLVRRRGQEARLRCSPMKGHSHVYWYRQLPEEGLKFMVYLQKENIIDESGMPKERFSAEFPKEGPSILRIQQVVRGDSAAYFCASSGLAGAYNEQFFGPGTRLTVL.

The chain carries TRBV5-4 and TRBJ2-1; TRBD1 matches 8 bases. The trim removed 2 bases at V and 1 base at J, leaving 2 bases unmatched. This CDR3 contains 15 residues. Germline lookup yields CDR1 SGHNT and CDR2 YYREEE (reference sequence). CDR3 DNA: TGTGCCAGCAGCTTCGGGACAGGTTCCTACAATGAGCAGTTCTTC. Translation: CASSFGTGSYNEQFF.

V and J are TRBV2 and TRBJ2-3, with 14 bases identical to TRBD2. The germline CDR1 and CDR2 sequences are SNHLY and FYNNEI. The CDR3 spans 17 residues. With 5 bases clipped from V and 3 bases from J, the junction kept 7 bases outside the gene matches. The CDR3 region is CASSPGTSGRVTDTQYF. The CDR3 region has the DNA TGTGCCAGCAGTCCCGGGACTAGCGGGAGAGTAACAGATACGCAGTATTTT.

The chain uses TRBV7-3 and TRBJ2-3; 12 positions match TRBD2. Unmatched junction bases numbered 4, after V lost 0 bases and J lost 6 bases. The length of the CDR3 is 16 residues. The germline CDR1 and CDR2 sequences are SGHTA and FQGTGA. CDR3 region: CASSLTLAGGQDTQYF. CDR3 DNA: TGTGCCAGCAGCTTAACGCTAGCGGGGGGGCAGGATACGCAGTATTTT. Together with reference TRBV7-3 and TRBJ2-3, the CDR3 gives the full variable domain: GAGVSQTPSNKVTEKGKYVELRCDPISGHTALYWYRQSLGQGPEFLIYFQGTGAADDSGLPNDRFFAVRPEGSVSTLKIQRTERGDSAVYLCASSLTLAGGQDTQYFGPGTRLTVL.

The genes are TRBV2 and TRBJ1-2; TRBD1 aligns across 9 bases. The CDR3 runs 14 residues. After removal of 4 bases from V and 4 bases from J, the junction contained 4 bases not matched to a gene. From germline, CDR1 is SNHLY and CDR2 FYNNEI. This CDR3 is CASSGGQGGYGYTF. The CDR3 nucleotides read TGTGCCAGCAGTGGGGGACAGGGAGGCTATGGCTACACCTTC.

The CDR3 protein is CASSFQTGRPPEAFF. The CDR3 bases are TGTGCCAGCAGTTTCCAGACAGGACGACCTCCTGAAGCTTTCTTT. The gene calls are TRBV6-5 and TRBJ1-1; D is possibly TRBD1 (6 bases). Germline V gene data show CDR1 as MNHEY and CDR2 as SVGAGI. Trimming removed 4 bases at V and 6 bases at J, with 18 bases between. This CDR3 is built from 15 residues.

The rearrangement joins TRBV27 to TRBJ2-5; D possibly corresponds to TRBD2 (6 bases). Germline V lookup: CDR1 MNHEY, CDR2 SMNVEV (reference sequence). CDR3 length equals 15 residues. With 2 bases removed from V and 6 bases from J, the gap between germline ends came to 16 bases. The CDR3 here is CASSLRPGADQTQYF. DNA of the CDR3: TGTGCCAGCAGTTTACGGCCGGGAGCCGATCAGACCCAGTACTTC.

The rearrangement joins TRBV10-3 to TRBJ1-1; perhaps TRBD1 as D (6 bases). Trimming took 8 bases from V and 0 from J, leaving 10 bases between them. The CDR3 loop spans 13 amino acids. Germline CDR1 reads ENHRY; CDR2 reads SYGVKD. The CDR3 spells CAIGGQMNTEAFF. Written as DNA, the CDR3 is TGTGCCATCGGTGGACAGATGAACACTGAAGCTTTCTTT.

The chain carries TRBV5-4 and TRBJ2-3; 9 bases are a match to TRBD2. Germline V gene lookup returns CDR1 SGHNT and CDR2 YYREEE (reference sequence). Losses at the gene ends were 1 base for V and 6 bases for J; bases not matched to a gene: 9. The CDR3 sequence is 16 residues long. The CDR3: CASSLISSGRTDTQYF. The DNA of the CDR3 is TGTGCCAGCAGCTTGATAAGTAGCGGGAGAACTGATACGCAGTATTTT.

CDR3: CASSIPRGKGGYTF. CDR3 nucleotides: TGTGCCAGTAGTATCCCCAGGGGGAAGGGTGGCTACACCTTC. The rearrangement links TRBV19 to TRBJ1-2; TRBD1 matches 7 bases. Germline lookup yields CDR1 LNHDA and CDR2 SQIVND (reference sequence). The CDR3 is made up of 14 amino acids. The V gene end was trimmed by 3 bases and the J gene end by 7 bases; junction bases not matched to a gene: 8.